The present T cell receptor (beta chain) was sequenced within a study of response to subunit inactivated influenza vaccine (dated by TCRdb to between 2017 and 2018). For the study in its entirety: The study used deep quantitative T cell receptor repertoire profiling to track responses to a trivalent subunit inactivated influenza vaccine.

The cysteine opens and the phenylalanine closes a CDR3 of 11 amino acids. Only the CDR3 portion is preserved as DNA: 33 bases, with reading frame beginning at the first base. V loses 8 bases, J loses 3 bases, and the germline ends lie 11 bases apart. Based on the germline V gene (reference sequence), the CDR1 and CDR2 sequences are DFQATT and SNEGSKA. Details on this clonotype: No antigen is known for it. Base-call qualities are not available, and no considerably larger clone is one nucleotide away.

The method behind the library was RT-PCR. The sequencer was an Illumina HiSeq 2500. TCRdb reworked the public reads: Q25 trimming with fastp, MiXCR clone assembly, productive beta chains retained. Each CDR3 protein appears once, grouped with its most common genes and DNA. This sample is represented by approximately 570,000 distinct CDR3 sequences; 6.5% to 8% of them were singletons. The ten most abundant clones make up over 10% of the sample. What the research found in general, with its limitations: It was suggested by the authors that each seasonal influenza vaccination may recruit only a limited number of new T cells.

In this chain, TRBV20-1 is recombined with TRBJ2-7; matching of 5 bases hints at TRBD1 as the D gene. Sequenced material: PBMCs from blood, taken less than 30 months after vaccination. This clonotype was obtained from a man between 50 and 69 years old who received an inactivated influenza vaccine. Donor details come from another sample of the same person, matched by shared clones. The nucleotide sequence reads as follows: TGCAGTCCCCTAGGGGACTACGAGCAGTACTTC. Its coded protein is CSPLGDYEQYF.